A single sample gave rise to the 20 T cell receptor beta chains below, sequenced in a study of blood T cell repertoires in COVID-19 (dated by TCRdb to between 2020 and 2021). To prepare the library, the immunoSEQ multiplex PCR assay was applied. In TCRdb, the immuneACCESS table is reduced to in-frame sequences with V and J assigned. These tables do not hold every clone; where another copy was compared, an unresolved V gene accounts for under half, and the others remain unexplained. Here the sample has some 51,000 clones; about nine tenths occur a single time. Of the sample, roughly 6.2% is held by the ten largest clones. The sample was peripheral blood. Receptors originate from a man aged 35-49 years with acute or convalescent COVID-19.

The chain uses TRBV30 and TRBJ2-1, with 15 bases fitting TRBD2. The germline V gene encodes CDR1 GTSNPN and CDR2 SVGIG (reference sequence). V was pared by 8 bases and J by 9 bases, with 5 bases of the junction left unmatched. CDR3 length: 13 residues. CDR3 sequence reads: CAGTSGRIAEQFF. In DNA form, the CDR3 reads TGTGCCGGGACTAGCGGGAGGATAGCTGAGCAGTTCTTC.

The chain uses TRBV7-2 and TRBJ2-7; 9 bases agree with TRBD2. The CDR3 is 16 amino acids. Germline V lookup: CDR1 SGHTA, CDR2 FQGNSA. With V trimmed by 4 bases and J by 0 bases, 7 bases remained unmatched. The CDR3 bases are TGTGCCAGCAGCTCCACCGGGACTAGCTCCTCCTACGAGCAGTACTTC. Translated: CASSSTGTSSSYEQYF. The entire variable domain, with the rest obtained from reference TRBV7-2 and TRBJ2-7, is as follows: GAGVSQSPSNKVTEKGKDVELRCDPISGHTALYWYRQSLGQGLEFLIYFQGNSAPDKSGLPSDRFSAERTGGSVSTLTIQRTQQEDSAVYLCASSSTGTSSSYEQYFGPGTRLTVT.

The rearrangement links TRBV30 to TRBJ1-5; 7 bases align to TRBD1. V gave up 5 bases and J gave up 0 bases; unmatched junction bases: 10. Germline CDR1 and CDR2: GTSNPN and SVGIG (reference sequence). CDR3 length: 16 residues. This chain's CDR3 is CAWSNEGTASNQPQHF. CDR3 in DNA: TGTGCCTGGTCAAACGAGGGGACAGCTAGCAATCAGCCCCAGCATTTT. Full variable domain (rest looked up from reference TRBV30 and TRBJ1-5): SQTIHQWPATLVQPVGSPLSLECTVEGTSNPNLYWYRQAAGRGLQLLFYSVGIGQISSEVPQNLSASRPQDRQFILSSKKLLLSDSGFYLCAWSNEGTASNQPQHFGDGTRLSIL.

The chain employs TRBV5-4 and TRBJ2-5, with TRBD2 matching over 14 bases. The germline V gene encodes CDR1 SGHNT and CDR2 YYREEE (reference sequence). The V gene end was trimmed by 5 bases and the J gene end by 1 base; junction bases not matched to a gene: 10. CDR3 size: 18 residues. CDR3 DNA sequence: TGTGCCAGCAGTAAACCGGGACTAGCGGGAGAGGGCCAAGAGACCCAGTACTTC. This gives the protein CASSKPGLAGEGQETQYF.

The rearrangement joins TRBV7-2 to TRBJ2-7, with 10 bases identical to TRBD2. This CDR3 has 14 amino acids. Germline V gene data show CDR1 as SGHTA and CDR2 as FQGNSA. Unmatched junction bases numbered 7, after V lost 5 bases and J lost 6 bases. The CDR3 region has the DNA TGTGCCAGCAGCGTCACTAGCGGGATAGGCGAGCAGTACTTC. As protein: CASSVTSGIGEQYF.

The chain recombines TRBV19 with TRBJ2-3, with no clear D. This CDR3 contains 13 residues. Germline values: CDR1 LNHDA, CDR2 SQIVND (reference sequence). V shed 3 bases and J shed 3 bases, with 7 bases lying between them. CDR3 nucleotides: TGTGCCAGTAGTATGAGTCGAACAGATACGCAGTATTTT. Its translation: CASSMSRTDTQYF.

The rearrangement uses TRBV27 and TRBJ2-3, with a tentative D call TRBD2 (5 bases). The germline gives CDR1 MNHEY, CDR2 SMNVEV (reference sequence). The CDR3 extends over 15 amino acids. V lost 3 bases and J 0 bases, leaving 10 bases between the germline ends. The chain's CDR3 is CASSFSGPSTDTQYF. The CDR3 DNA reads TGTGCCAGCAGTTTCAGCGGTCCTAGCACAGATACGCAGTATTTT.

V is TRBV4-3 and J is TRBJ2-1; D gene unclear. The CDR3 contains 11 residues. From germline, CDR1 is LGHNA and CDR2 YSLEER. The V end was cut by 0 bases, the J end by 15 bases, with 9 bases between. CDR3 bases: TGCGCCAGCAGCCAAGATTCCCGACTGTTCTTC. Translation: CASSQDSRLFF.

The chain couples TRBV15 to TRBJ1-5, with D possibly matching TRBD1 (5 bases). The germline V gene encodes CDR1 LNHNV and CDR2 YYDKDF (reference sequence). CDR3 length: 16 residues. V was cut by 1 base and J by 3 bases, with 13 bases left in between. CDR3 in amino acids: CATSRGDSRNNQPQHF. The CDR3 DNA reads TGTGCCACCAGCAGAGGGGACTCCCGAAACAATCAGCCCCAGCATTTT. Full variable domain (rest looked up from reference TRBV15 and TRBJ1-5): DAMVIQNPRYQVTQFGKPVTLSCSQTLNHNVMYWYQQKSSQAPKLLFHYYDKDFNNEADTPDNFQSRRPNTSFCFLDIRSPGLGDTAMYLCATSRGDSRNNQPQHFGDGTRLSIL.

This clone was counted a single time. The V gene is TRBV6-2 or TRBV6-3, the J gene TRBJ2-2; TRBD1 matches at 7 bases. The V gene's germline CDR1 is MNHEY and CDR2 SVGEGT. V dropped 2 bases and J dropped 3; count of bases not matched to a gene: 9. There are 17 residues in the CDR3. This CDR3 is CASSYTPGQQYTGELFF. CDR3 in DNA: TGTGCCAGCAGTTACACCCCGGGACAGCAGTACACCGGGGAGCTGTTTTTT.

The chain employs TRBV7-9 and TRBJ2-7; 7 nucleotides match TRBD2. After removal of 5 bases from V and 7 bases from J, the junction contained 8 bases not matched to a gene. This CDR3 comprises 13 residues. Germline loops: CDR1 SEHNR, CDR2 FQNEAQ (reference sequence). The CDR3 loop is CASSPPGGWEQYF. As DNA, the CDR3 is TGTGCCAGCAGCCCTCCGGGGGGATGGGAGCAGTACTTC. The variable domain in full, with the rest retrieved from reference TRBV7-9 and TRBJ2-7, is DTGVSQNPRHKITKRGQNVTFRCDPISEHNRLYWYRQTLGQGPEFLTYFQNEAQLEKSRLLSDRFSAERPKGSFSTLEIQRTEQGDSAMYLCASSPPGGWEQYFGPGTRLTVT.

The CDR3 reads CASRPTVSGNTIYF. The CDR3 DNA is TGTGCCAGTAGGCCGACAGTCTCTGGAAACACCATATATTTT. This rearrangement joins TRBV19 to TRBJ1-3; maybe TRBD1 (5 bases). Germline CDR1 reads LNHDA; CDR2 reads SQIVND (reference sequence). Trimming shortened V by 6 bases and J by 0 bases, and 9 bases separated the two germline ends. This CDR3 spans 14 amino acids.

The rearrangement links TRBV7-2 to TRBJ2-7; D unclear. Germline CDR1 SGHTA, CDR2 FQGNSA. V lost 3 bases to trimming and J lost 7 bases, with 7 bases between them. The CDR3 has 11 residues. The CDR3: CASSFYGEQYF. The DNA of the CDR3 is TGTGCCAGCAGCTTCTACGGTGAGCAGTACTTC. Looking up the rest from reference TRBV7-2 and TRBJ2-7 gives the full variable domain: GAGVSQSPSNKVTEKGKDVELRCDPISGHTALYWYRQSLGQGLEFLIYFQGNSAPDKSGLPSDRFSAERTGGSVSTLTIQRTQQEDSAVYLCASSFYGEQYFGPGTRLTVT.

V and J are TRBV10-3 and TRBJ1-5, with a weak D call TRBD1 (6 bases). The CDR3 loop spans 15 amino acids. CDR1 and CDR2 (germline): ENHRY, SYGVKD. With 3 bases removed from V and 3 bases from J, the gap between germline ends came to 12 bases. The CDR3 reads CAISDYGQNNQPQHF. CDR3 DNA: TGTGCCATCAGTGACTATGGACAGAACAATCAGCCCCAGCATTTT.

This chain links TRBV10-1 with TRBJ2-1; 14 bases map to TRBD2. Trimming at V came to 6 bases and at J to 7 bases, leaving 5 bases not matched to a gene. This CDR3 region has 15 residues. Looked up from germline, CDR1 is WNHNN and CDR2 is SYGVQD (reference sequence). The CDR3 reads CASSAGTSGGNEQFF. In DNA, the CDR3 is TGCGCCAGCAGCGCCGGGACTAGCGGGGGAAATGAGCAGTTCTTC.

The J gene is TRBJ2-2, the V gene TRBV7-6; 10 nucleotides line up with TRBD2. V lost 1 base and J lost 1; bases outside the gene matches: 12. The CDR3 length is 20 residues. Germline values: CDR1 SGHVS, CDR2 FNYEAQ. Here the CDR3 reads CASSLEIRGSGRLNTGELFF. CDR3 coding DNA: TGTGCCAGCAGCTTAGAGATTCGGGGTAGCGGGAGGTTGAACACCGGGGAGCTGTTTTTT.

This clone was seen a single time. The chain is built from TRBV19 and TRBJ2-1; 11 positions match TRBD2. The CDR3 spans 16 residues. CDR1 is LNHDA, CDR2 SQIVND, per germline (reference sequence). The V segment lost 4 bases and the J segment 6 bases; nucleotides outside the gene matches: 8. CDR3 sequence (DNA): TGTGCCAGTAGTACCCTAACTAGCGGGAGAAGCAATGAGCAGTTCTTC. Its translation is CASSTLTSGRSNEQFF.

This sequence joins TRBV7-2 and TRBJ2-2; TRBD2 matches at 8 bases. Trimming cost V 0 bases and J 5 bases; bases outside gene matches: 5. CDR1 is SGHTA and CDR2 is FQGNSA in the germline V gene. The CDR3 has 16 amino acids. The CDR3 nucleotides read TGTGCCAGCAGCTTAGCAGGGACTAGGAGGACCGGGGAGCTGTTTTTT. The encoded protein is CASSLAGTRRTGELFF.

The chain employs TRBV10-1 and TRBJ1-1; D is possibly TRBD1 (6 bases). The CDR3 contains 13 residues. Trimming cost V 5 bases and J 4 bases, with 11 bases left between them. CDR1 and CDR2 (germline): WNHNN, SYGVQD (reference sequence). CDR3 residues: CASSPGGGTEAFF. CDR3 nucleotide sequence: TGCGCCAGCAGTCCGGGGGGCGGCACTGAAGCTTTCTTT.

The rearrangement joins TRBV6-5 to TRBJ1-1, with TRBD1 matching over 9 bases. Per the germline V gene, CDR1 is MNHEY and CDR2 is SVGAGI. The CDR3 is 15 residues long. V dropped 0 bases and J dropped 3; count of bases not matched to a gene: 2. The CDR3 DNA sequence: TGTGCCAGCAGTTACTCGAGACAGGGGGACACTGAAGCTTTCTTT. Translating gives CASSYSRQGDTEAFF.